The 21 T cell receptor beta chains reported below all come from one sample, sequenced in a study of blood T cell repertoires in COVID-19. Repertoires were generated with immunoSEQ multiplex PCR, while TCRdb's copy carries only in-frame clones and drops some. Altogether around 150,000 clones are present, over 75% being singletons, with the ten largest covering around 6%. Sequencing was done on a sample of PBMCs or T cells enriched from blood (not recorded which). The receptors were gathered from a middle-aged man who had recovered from COVID-19.

This clone has just a few counts. CDR3 sequence: CASSFSDTDTQYF. CDR3 DNA: TGTGCCAGCAGCTTTAGCGACACAGATACGCAGTATTTT. The J gene is TRBJ2-3, the V gene TRBV7-6; maybe TRBD2 (5 bases). The V gene lost 3 bases and the J gene lost 2 bases, with 6 bases spanning the gap. CDR3 size: 13 residues. The germline V gene encodes CDR1 SGHVS and CDR2 FNYEAQ. Using reference TRBV7-6 and TRBJ2-3 for the parts outside the CDR3, the full variable domain is GAGVSQSPRYKVTKRGQDVALRCDPISGHVSLYWYRQALGQGPEFLTYFNYEAQQDKSGLPNDRFSAERPEGSISTLTIQRTEQRDSAMYRCASSFSDTDTQYFGPGTRLTVL.

This chain connects TRBV4-1 to TRBJ2-3; TRBD2 agrees at 9 bases. CDR3 length equals 18 residues. The ends lost 0 bases at V and 4 bases at J; junction bases unmatched: 11. Germline V gene sequence: CDR1 MGHRA, CDR2 YSYEKL. CDR3 protein: CASSQDYLAGGRPDTQYF. CDR3 DNA: TGCGCCAGCAGCCAAGATTATCTGGCGGGGGGGCGCCCAGATACGCAGTATTTT.

The chain recombines TRBV2 with TRBJ2-4; 14 bases line up with TRBD2. The trim removed 3 bases at V and 0 bases at J, leaving 10 bases unmatched. The CDR3 is 20 amino acids. Germline-derived CDR1 and CDR2 are SNHLY and FYNNEI. The CDR3 nucleotides read TGTGCCAGCAGTGAGCGATCGGGACTAGCGGGGGCGCGAGCCAAAAACATTCAGTACTTC. Protein product: CASSERSGLAGARAKNIQYF.

The chain recombines TRBV6-5 with TRBJ2-1; 7 nucleotides match TRBD1. CDR3 size: 15 residues. From germline, CDR1 is MNHEY and CDR2 SVGAGI. V lost 6 bases and J lost 0; bases outside the gene matches: 5. This chain's CDR3 is CASRRDSFSYNEQFF. The CDR3 nucleotides read TGTGCCAGCAGGAGGGACAGTTTCTCCTACAATGAGCAGTTCTTC.

The chain joins TRBV4-2 to TRBJ2-7, with D unresolved. The CDR3 runs to 14 residues. Per germline, CDR1 LGHNA and CDR2 YNFKEQ. V was shortened by 0 bases and J by 3 bases, with 9 bases between the two germline ends. CDR3 loop: CASSQERLNYEQYF. The CDR3 DNA reads as TGTGCCAGCAGCCAAGAAAGACTGAACTACGAGCAGTACTTC.

V gene TRBV10-2 combines with J gene TRBJ2-7, with unresolved D. This CDR3 region has 10 residues. Trimming took off 2 bases at V and 12 bases at J, with 8 bases between the two ends. Per germline, CDR1 WSHSY and CDR2 SAAADI. The chain's CDR3 is CASSEGARYF. CDR3 sequence (DNA): TGCGCCAGCAGTGAGGGAGCCCGGTACTTC.

The J gene is TRBJ2-7, the V gene TRBV9, with 14 bases that match TRBD2. J was trimmed by 3 bases and V by 5 bases; bases with no gene match: 4. The CDR3 covers 15 residues. In germline, CDR1 is SGDLS, CDR2 YYNGEE. CDR3 sequence reads: CASSQTSGGDYEQYF. As DNA, the CDR3 is TGTGCCAGCAGTCAGACTAGCGGGGGGGACTACGAGCAGTACTTC.

This clone has just a few counts. The chain joins TRBV6-1 to TRBJ2-7, with 7 bases fitting TRBD2. The germline V gene has CDR1 MNHNS and CDR2 SASEGT. The CDR3 is 17 residues long. Trimming removed 4 bases from V and 0 bases from J; junction bases left unmatched: 12. CDR3 sequence: CASSVSSGAGDSYEQYF. The CDR3 DNA reads TGTGCCAGCAGTGTTAGCAGCGGGGCGGGAGACTCCTACGAGCAGTACTTC.

The CDR3 bases are TGTGCCAGCAGTTACAGACAGGGCTATGGCTACACCTTC. Translating it yields CASSYRQGYGYTF. The chain links TRBV6-5 to TRBJ1-2; TRBD1 matches at 7 bases. Looked up from germline, CDR1 is MNHEY and CDR2 is SVGAGI. The CDR3 consists of 13 residues. The V and J ends lost 2 bases and 4 bases, in that order; junction bases with no gene match: 1.

The sample holds a few counts of this clone. This chain connects TRBV19 to TRBJ1-2; perhaps TRBD1 as D (6 bases). CDR3 length: 18 amino acids. V shed 0 bases and J shed 8 bases, with 25 bases lying between them. Germline V gene lookup returns CDR1 LNHDA and CDR2 SQIVND (reference sequence). CDR3 nucleotides: TGTGCCAGTAGTATAGACGCCCGGGCGGACAGCCATCCCTCGGGCTACACCTTC. Its translation is CASSIDARADSHPSGYTF.

The rearrangement joins TRBV27 to TRBJ2-3; D gene uncertain. Trimming shortened V by 1 base and J by 2 bases, and 7 bases separated the two germline ends. Germline V gene sequence: CDR1 MNHEY, CDR2 SMNVEV (reference sequence). The CDR3 totals 14 residues. Here the CDR3 reads CASSLYSNTDTQYF. CDR3 nucleotide sequence: TGTGCCAGCAGTTTATACAGTAACACAGATACGCAGTATTTT.

J is TRBJ1-4 and V is TRBV5-1; D not resolved. The CDR3 covers 12 residues. The germline V gene encodes CDR1 SGHRS and CDR2 YFSETQ. The ends were cut back, 3 bases at V and 7 bases at J, with 7 bases in the middle. CDR3 nucleotides: TGCGCCAGCAGCTACACGTTTGAAAAACTGTTTTTT. Amino acid sequence: CASSYTFEKLFF.

This clone was observed a single time. This chain joins TRBV30 and TRBJ1-4; 8 nucleotides align to TRBD1. The CDR3 contains 14 residues. CDR1 is GTSNPN, CDR2 SVGIG, per germline (reference sequence). Trimming removed 0 bases from V and 8 bases from J; junction bases left unmatched: 5. The DNA of the CDR3 is TGTGCCTGGAGTGTGTCAGGGGGCCGGGAAAAACTGTTTTTT. Protein sequence: CAWSVSGGREKLFF.

V and J are TRBV11-2 and TRBJ1-2; D not certain. Germline values: CDR1 SGHAT, CDR2 FQNNGV. This CDR3 comprises 14 residues. Between the trimmed V and J ends, which lost 1 base and 8 bases, there was a span of 14 bases. For the CDR3, the DNA is TGTGCCAGCAGCTTAGGGGGAGAGGGTGGAGGCTACACCTTC. Protein sequence: CASSLGGEGGGYTF. Looking up the rest from reference TRBV11-2 and TRBJ1-2 gives the full variable domain: EAGVAQSPRYKIIEKRQSVAFWCNPISGHATLYWYQQILGQGPKLLIQFQNNGVVDDSQLPKDRFSAERLKGVDSTLKIQPAKLEDSAVYLCASSLGGEGGGYTFGSGTRLTVV.

The chain uses TRBV24-1 and TRBJ2-5; D is perhaps TRBD2 (7 bases). The CDR3 has 18 residues. The V end lost 1 base, the J end lost 2 bases, and 19 bases lay between the germline ends. The germline V gene encodes CDR1 KGHDR and CDR2 SFDVKD. CDR3 sequence (DNA): TGTGCCACCAGTGATTTAGGGCTCGCGGGGGCCCGACAAGAGACCCAGTACTTC. Residues: CATSDLGLAGARQETQYF.

This clone was counted once. The sample contains more than one DNA sequence encoding this CDR3. The CDR3 coding sequence is TGTGCCAGCAGCTTGGGACAGGGGGCGCACAATGAGCAGTTCTTC. Amino acid sequence: CASSLGQGAHNEQFF. The chain has TRBV11-3 and TRBJ2-1, with 12 bases that match TRBD1. Germline-derived CDR1 and CDR2 are SGHNT and YENEEA. The CDR3 consists of 15 residues. Trimming removed 3 bases from V and 5 bases from J; junction bases left unmatched: 2.

This clone turned up a few times. The sample contains more than one DNA sequence encoding this CDR3. This chain connects TRBV25-1 to TRBJ1-3; 7 bases align to TRBD1. Germline lookup yields CDR1 MGHDK and CDR2 SYGVNS. V trimming: 6 bases; J trimming: 5 bases; junction bases outside the gene matches: 4. The CDR3 extends over 13 amino acids. The CDR3 loop reads CASRRQGRNTIYF. The CDR3 DNA sequence: TGTGCCAGCAGGAGACAGGGTCGAAACACCATATATTTT.

This sequence joins TRBV7-3 and TRBJ2-1, with a weak D call TRBD1 (6 bases). V was cut by 5 bases and J by 4 bases, with 9 bases left in between. The germline V gene has CDR1 SGHTA and CDR2 FQGTGA. This CDR3 has 13 residues. The CDR3, as DNA: TGTGCCAGCAGCACAGGACAGTACAATGAGCAGTTCTTC. Protein: CASSTGQYNEQFF.

The chain recombines TRBV15 with TRBJ1-3, with D unresolved. V gave up 0 bases and J gave up 4 bases, with 7 bases separating them. Germline V gene data show CDR1 as LNHNV and CDR2 as YYDKDF (reference sequence). The CDR3 sequence is 14 residues long. CDR3 protein: CATSRETGGNTIYF. CDR3 DNA: TGTGCCACCAGCAGAGAAACGGGGGGAAACACCATATATTTT. The entire variable domain, with the rest obtained from reference TRBV15 and TRBJ1-3, is as follows: DAMVIQNPRYQVTQFGKPVTLSCSQTLNHNVMYWYQQKSSQAPKLLFHYYDKDFNNEADTPDNFQSRRPNTSFCFLDIRSPGLGDTAMYLCATSRETGGNTIYFGEGSWLTVV.

V and J are TRBV6-2 or TRBV6-3 and TRBJ1-4; perhaps TRBD1 as D (6 bases). The ends were cut back, 5 bases at V and 8 bases at J, with 18 bases in the middle. The CDR3 totals 15 residues. Germline CDR1 reads MNHEY; CDR2 reads SVGEGT. CDR3 region: CASSPEGHYREKLFF. Written as DNA, the CDR3 is TGTGCCAGCAGTCCCGAGGGACATTACCGCGAAAAACTGTTTTTT.

The table lists this clone with a count of one. This sequence joins TRBV30 and TRBJ1-2; D possibly corresponds to TRBD1 (5 bases). CDR1 and CDR2 (germline): GTSNPN, SVGIG (reference sequence). The CDR3 sequence is 12 residues long. V was cut by 3 bases and J by 13 bases, with 18 bases left in between. Here the CDR3 DNA reads TGTGCCTGGAGCCCAACCCTTCCCAGGGCCACCTTC. It encodes CAWSPTLPRATF.